The 17 T cell receptor beta chains in this list originate from one sample, sequenced in a study of shared clonotypes between healthy human individuals. Libraries were prepared by immunoSEQ multiplex PCR; TCRdb keeps only in-frame clonotypes and omits some of them. The profile shows roughly 700,000 clones, approximately 79% of them singletons. The sequenced material came from memory CD4+ T cells sorted from blood. The sample's subset: CD45RA-negative fraction. The receptors here all came from a young woman in good health.

The chain links TRBV27 to TRBJ2-7; weak D call: TRBD2 (5 bases). The CDR3 extends over 14 amino acids. V dropped 3 bases and J dropped 3 bases, with 12 bases sitting between them. In germline, CDR1 is MNHEY, CDR2 SMNVEV (reference sequence). CDR3 nucleotides: TGTGCCAGCAGTTTGGCTCTGGGAGACTACGAGCAGTACTTC. It codes for CASSLALGDYEQYF.

V and J are TRBV28 and TRBJ2-2; possibly TRBD1 or TRBD2 for D (7 bases each). The germline CDR1 and CDR2 sequences are MDHEN and SYDVKM. V lost 7 bases and J lost 2, with 20 bases in between. This CDR3 contains 17 residues. CDR3 in DNA: TGTGCCAGCACCCAGGGGGGGATGGGTCCTAACACCGGGGAGCTGTTTTTT. It is translated as CASTQGGMGPNTGELFF. Full variable domain (remainder filled in from reference TRBV28 and TRBJ2-2): DVKVTQSSRYLVKRTGEKVFLECVQDMDHENMFWYRQDPGLGLRLIYFSYDVKMKEKGDIPEGYSVSREKKERFSLILESASTNQTSMYLCASTQGGMGPNTGELFFGEGSRLTVL.

The V call is TRBV6-5, the J call TRBJ2-5; perhaps TRBD1 as D (6 bases). This CDR3 region has 15 residues. Trimming took off 6 bases at V and 3 bases at J, with 17 bases between the two ends. Per the germline V gene, CDR1 is MNHEY and CDR2 is SVGAGI. Here the CDR3 DNA reads TGTGCCAGCAGGTCGAGAAGCTCAGGGGAAGAGACCCAGTACTTC. It encodes CASRSRSSGEETQYF.

This clone was observed many times. Different DNA sequences within this sample yield the same CDR3. The rearrangement joins TRBV2 to TRBJ2-7; D is unresolved. V was trimmed by 6 bases and J by 4 bases, leaving 4 bases between them. This CDR3 spans 10 amino acids. The germline V gene encodes CDR1 SNHLY and CDR2 FYNNEI. The CDR3 reads CASRRYEQYF. Written as DNA, the CDR3 is TGTGCCAGCAGAAGGTACGAGCAGTACTTC.

The chain carries TRBV13 and TRBJ2-3; 9 bases map to TRBD1. CDR3 size: 15 residues. In germline, CDR1 is PRHDT, CDR2 FYEKMQ (reference sequence). V trimming: 6 bases; J trimming: 1 base; junction bases outside the gene matches: 5. CDR3 nucleotides: TGTGCCAGCAGTAGGCGACAGGGGGGCACAGATACGCAGTATTTT. This gives the protein CASSRRQGGTDTQYF. The full variable domain, rest sourced from reference TRBV13 and TRBJ2-3, is AAGVIQSPRHLIKEKRETATLKCYPIPRHDTVYWYQQGPGQDPQFLISFYEKMQSDKGSIPDRFSAQQFSDYHSELNMSSLELGDSALYFCASSRRQGGTDTQYFGPGTRLTVL.

This clone showed up just a few times. The V call is TRBV5-4, the J call TRBJ2-2; 12 bases are shared with TRBD2. Germline loops: CDR1 SGHNT, CDR2 YYREEE (reference sequence). Losses at the gene ends were 5 bases for V and 3 bases for J; bases not matched to a gene: 5. CDR3 length equals 16 residues. The CDR3 spells CASRATSGSDTGELFF. In nucleotides, the CDR3 is TGTGCCAGCAGAGCGACTAGCGGGAGTGACACCGGGGAGCTGTTTTTT.

The J gene is TRBJ1-1, the V gene TRBV5-1; D gene unclear. The germline V gene encodes CDR1 SGHRS and CDR2 YFSETQ. This CDR3 spans 15 amino acids. The germline V and J ends were trimmed by 0 bases and 1 base, with 10 bases remaining between them. The CDR3 is CASSLASGSNTEAFF. In DNA, the CDR3 is TGCGCCAGCAGCTTGGCCTCTGGCTCGAACACTGAAGCTTTCTTT. Drawing the rest from reference TRBV5-1 and TRBJ1-1, the complete variable domain is KAGVTQTPRYLIKTRGQQVTLSCSPISGHRSVSWYQQTPGQGLQFLFEYFSETQRNKGNFPGRFSGRQFSNSRSEMNVSTLELGDSALYLCASSLASGSNTEAFFGQGTRLTVV.

The chain has TRBV11-2 and TRBJ2-7; the match to TRBD2 covers 10 bases. The germline V gene has CDR1 SGHAT and CDR2 FQNNGV. Germline trimming cut 4 bases from V and 1 base from J; bases unmatched to any gene: 4. CDR3 length: 15 amino acids. This chain's CDR3 is CASSYLAGGSYEQYF. The CDR3 DNA sequence: TGTGCCAGCAGCTACTTAGCGGGAGGATCCTACGAGCAGTACTTC.

This clone was counted only a few times. CDR3 nucleotide sequence: TGTGCCAGCAGTTTGTACGGGAGCTTGAGGCACAATGAGCAGTTCTTC. Protein: CASSLYGSLRHNEQFF. The gene calls are TRBV28 and TRBJ2-1; TRBD2 is a possible D gene (6 bases). Germline V gives CDR1 MDHEN, CDR2 SYDVKM. This CDR3 spans 16 amino acids. The V end was cut by 3 bases, the J end by 5 bases, with 17 bases between.

The rearrangement uses TRBV6-5 and TRBJ1-5; unclear D gene. CDR1 is MNHEY, CDR2 SVGAGI, per germline. The CDR3 extends over 14 amino acids. V lost 5 bases, J lost 3 bases, and 11 bases lay in between. In DNA form, the CDR3 reads TGTGCCAGCAGTGAACAAGGTTACAATCAGCCCCAGCATTTT. It translates to CASSEQGYNQPQHF.

This rearrangement joins TRBV7-2 to TRBJ2-7; the D gene is possibly TRBD2 (5 bases). CDR1 SGHTA and CDR2 FQGNSA come from the germline V gene. CDR3 length equals 15 residues. Trimming shortened V by 5 bases and J by 2 bases, and 16 bases separated the two germline ends. The DNA for the CDR3 is TGTGCCAGCAGCACTAGTGCCACTCTTACCTACGAGCAGTACTTC. It translates to CASSTSATLTYEQYF.

The gene calls are TRBV19 and TRBJ1-5, with 10 bases fitting TRBD1. Germline V lookup: CDR1 LNHDA, CDR2 SQIVND (reference sequence). V gave up 3 bases and J gave up 5 bases; unmatched junction bases: 10. The CDR3 runs to 17 residues. The CDR3 loop reads CASSMYTGQGVYQPQHF. CDR3 in DNA: TGTGCCAGTAGTATGTACACCGGACAGGGGGTTTATCAGCCCCAGCATTTT.

The chain recombines TRBV5-1 with TRBJ2-5; D is perhaps TRBD1 (5 bases). V was cut by 3 bases and J by 2 bases, with 11 bases left in between. This CDR3 has 14 residues. The germline gives CDR1 SGHRS, CDR2 YFSETQ. CDR3 sequence: CASSWLTAQETQYF. The DNA for the CDR3 is TGCGCCAGCAGCTGGCTGACAGCGCAAGAGACCCAGTACTTC.

V and J are TRBV29-1 and TRBJ2-1; 8 nucleotides align to TRBD2. After removal of 4 bases from V and 6 bases from J, the junction contained 8 bases not matched to a gene. The length of the CDR3 is 14 residues. The germline V gene encodes CDR1 SQVTM and CDR2 ANQGSEA. CDR3 region: CSVVSGTSANEQFF. In nucleotides, the CDR3 is TGCAGCGTTGTGTCCGGGACTAGTGCCAATGAGCAGTTCTTC.

This chain uses TRBV27 with TRBJ2-5; D is undetermined. The germline V gene encodes CDR1 MNHEY and CDR2 SMNVEV (reference sequence). Trimming took off 5 bases at V and 5 bases at J, with 24 bases between the two ends. The CDR3 sequence is 17 residues long. The CDR3 here is CASSPGPSWIKTETQYF. CDR3 nucleotide sequence: TGTGCCAGCAGTCCCGGTCCATCTTGGATAAAGACGGAGACCCAGTACTTC.

The gene calls are TRBV10-3 and TRBJ1-5; 7 nucleotides align to TRBD1. The CDR3 runs 16 residues. Germline CDR1 is ENHRY and CDR2 is SYGVKD. J was trimmed by 4 bases and V by 0 bases; bases with no gene match: 6. The CDR3 sequence is CAISESTTGRNQPQHF. In nucleotides, the CDR3 is TGTGCCATCAGTGAGTCGACGACAGGGCGGAATCAGCCCCAGCATTTT.

This clone was observed a few times. The chain combines TRBV15 with TRBJ2-5; D is perhaps TRBD1 or TRBD2 (6 bases each). V dropped 0 bases and J dropped 4 bases, with 12 bases sitting between them. The V gene's germline CDR1 is LNHNV and CDR2 YYDKDF (reference sequence). This CDR3 comprises 15 residues. CDR3: CATSRESGAPETQYF. The CDR3 DNA follows: TGTGCCACCAGCAGAGAATCGGGGGCCCCAGAGACCCAGTACTTC.